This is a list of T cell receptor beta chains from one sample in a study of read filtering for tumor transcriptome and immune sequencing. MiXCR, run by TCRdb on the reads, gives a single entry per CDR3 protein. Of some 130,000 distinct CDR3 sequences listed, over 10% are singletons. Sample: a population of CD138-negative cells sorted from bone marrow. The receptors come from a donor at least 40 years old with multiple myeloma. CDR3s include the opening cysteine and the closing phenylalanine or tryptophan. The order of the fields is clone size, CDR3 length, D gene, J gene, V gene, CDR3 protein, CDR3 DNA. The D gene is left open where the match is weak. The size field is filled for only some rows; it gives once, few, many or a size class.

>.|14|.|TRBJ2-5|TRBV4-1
CASSQVTEVETQYF
TGCGCCAGCAGCCAAGTTACGGAAGTAGAGACCCAGTACTTC
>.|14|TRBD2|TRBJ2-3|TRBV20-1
CSANKREGLDTQYF
TGCAGTGCCAATAAGCGGGAGGGCCTGGATACGCAGTATTTT
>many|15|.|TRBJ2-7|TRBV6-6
CASSYSNGVSYEQYF
TGTGCCAGCAGTTACTCGAACGGGGTGTCTTACGAGCAGTACTTC
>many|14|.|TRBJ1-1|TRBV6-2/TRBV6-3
CASTKNQRVGGAFF
TGTGCCAGCACCAAAAACCAGAGGGTCGGGGGAGCTTTCTTT
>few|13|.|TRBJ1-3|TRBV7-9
CASSNRVGNTIYF
TGTGCCAGCAGCAACAGGGTTGGAAACACCATATATTTT
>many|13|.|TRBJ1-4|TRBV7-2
CASSLGPGGKLFF
TGTGCCAGCAGCTTAGGCCCGGGAGGAAAACTGTTTTTT
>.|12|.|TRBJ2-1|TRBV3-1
CASSHAADEQFF
TGTGCCAGCAGCCACGCGGCGGATGAGCAGTTCTTC
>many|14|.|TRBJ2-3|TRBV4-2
CASSQDRLTDTQYF
TGCGCCAGCAGCCAAGATAGGCTCACAGATACGCAGTATTTT
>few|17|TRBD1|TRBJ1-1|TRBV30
CAWSTLRGQGANTEAFF
TGTGCCTGGAGTACCCTCCGGGGACAGGGGGCGAACACTGAAGCTTTCTTT
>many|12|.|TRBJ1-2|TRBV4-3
CASSQDRYGYTF
TGCGCCAGCAGCCAAGATCGTTATGGCTACACCTTC
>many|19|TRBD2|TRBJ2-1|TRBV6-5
CASSRPTSGRATVHNEQFF
TGTGCCAGCAGCAGACCCACTAGCGGGAGGGCCACCGTACACAATGAGCAGTTCTTC
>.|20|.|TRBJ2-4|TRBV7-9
CASSHGPTAVGPGAKNIQYF
TGTGCCAGCAGCCACGGTCCCACGGCGGTAGGCCCCGGAGCCAAAAACATTCAGTACTTC
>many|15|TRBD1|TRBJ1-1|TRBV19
CASRHTTGMNTEAFF
TGTGCCAGTAGACACACGACAGGGATGAACACTGAAGCTTTCTTT
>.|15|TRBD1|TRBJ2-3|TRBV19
CASSPRQGAADTQYF
TGTGCCAGTAGTCCAAGACAGGGGGCCGCAGATACGCAGTATTTT
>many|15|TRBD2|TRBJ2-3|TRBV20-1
CSARSRTSPGDTQYF
TGCAGTGCTAGATCTCGGACTAGCCCCGGAGATACGCAGTATTTT
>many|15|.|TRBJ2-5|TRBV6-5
CASNPTYWDKETQYF
TGTGCCAGCAACCCCACCTATTGGGATAAAGAGACCCAGTACTTC
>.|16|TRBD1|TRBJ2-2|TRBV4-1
CASSHRGLKNTGELFF
TGCGCCAGCAGCCACAGGGGGCTGAAGAACACCGGGGAGCTGTTTTTT
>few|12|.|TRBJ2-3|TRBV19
CASSIGGNTQYF
TGTGCCAGTAGTATCGGGGGTAATACGCAGTATTTT
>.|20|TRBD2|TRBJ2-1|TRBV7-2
CASSLIAGLFRGLAVNEQFF
TGTGCCAGCAGCTTAATTGCGGGGTTATTTCGGGGACTAGCAGTCAATGAGCAGTTCTTC
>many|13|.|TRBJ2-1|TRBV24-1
CATSDFYFHEQFF
TGTGCCACCAGTGATTTCTATTTTCATGAGCAGTTCTTC
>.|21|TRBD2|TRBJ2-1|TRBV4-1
CASSQGAWQRSATSGWNGQLF
TGCGCCAGCAGCCAAGGAGCGTGGCAGCGGAGTGCGACTAGCGGTTGGAATGGGCAGCTCTTC
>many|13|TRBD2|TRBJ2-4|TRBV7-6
CASSASGGQIQYF
TGTGCCAGCAGCGCTAGCGGGGGTCAGATTCAGTACTTC
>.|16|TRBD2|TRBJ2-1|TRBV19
CASSISSGTHYKEQFF
TGTGCCAGTAGTATAAGTAGCGGGACGCACTACAAGGAGCAGTTCTTC
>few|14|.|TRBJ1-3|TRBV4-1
CASSHSGGGNTIYF
TGCGCCAGCAGCCACTCGGGGGGTGGAAACACCATATATTTT
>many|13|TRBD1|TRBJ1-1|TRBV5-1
CASSYGQGAEAFF
TGCGCCAGCAGCTACGGACAGGGGGCTGAAGCTTTCTTT
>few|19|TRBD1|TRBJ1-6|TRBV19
CASSSTGAIRGSYNSPLHF
TGTGCCAGTAGTAGTACAGGGGCCATACGAGGGTCCTATAATTCACCCCTCCACTTT
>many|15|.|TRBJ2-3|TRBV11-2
CASSYLGGAGDTQYF
TGTGCCAGCAGTTACTTAGGGGGGGCGGGAGATACGCAGTATTTT
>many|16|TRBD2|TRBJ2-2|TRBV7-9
CASSPGLVSITGELFF
TGTGCCAGCAGTCCGGGACTAGTGTCTATTACCGGGGAGCTGTTTTTT
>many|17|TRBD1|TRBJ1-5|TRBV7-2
CASSLTGFRYSNQPQHF
TGTGCCAGCAGCTTGACAGGGTTTCGGTATAGCAATCAGCCCCAGCATTTT
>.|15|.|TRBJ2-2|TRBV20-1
CSARGGRKNTGELFF
TGCAGTGCTCGAGGCGGACGGAAGAACACCGGGGAGCTGTTTTTT
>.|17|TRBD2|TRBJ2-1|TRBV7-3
CASSSWTSGRTVNEQFF
TGTGCCAGCAGCTCATGGACTAGCGGGAGGACGGTCAATGAGCAGTTCTTC
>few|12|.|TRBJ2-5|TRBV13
CASSSGEETQYF
TGTGCCAGCAGCTCTGGGGAAGAGACCCAGTACTTC
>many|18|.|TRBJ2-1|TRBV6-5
CASSYSRGSGASYNEQFF
TGTGCCAGCAGTTACTCGAGGGGTAGCGGAGCCTCCTACAATGAGCAGTTCTTC
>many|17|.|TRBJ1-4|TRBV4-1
CASSQKEGAGSNEKLFF
TGCGCCAGCAGCCAAAAAGAAGGGGCGGGATCTAATGAAAAACTGTTTTTT
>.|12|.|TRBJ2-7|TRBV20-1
CSAREGELEQYF
TGCAGTGCTAGAGAAGGGGAGCTCGAGCAGTACTTC
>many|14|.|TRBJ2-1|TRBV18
CASSPDQLYNEQFF
TGTGCCAGCTCCCCAGATCAGTTATACAATGAGCAGTTCTTC
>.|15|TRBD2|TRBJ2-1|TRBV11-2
CASSLSGAIYNEQFF
TGTGCCAGCAGCTTGAGCGGGGCGATCTACAATGAGCAGTTCTTC
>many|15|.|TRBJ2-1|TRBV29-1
CSVAGQPPSYNEQFF
TGCAGCGTCGCAGGGCAGCCCCCCTCCTACAATGAGCAGTTCTTC
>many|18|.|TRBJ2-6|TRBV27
CASSLLARGPSGANVLTF
TGTGCCAGCAGTTTATTGGCCCGAGGGCCATCTGGGGCCAACGTCCTGACTTTC
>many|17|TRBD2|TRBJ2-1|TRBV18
CASSPPGSGSEYNEQFF
TGTGCCAGCTCACCACCGGGTAGCGGGAGTGAATACAATGAGCAGTTCTTC
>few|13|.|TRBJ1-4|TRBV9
CASSPSIDERLFF
TGTGCCAGCAGCCCGTCCATTGATGAAAGACTGTTTTTT
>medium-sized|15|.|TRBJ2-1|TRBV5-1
CASSPVAGSYNEQFF
TGCGCCAGCAGCCCGGTGGCTGGCTCCTACAATGAGCAGTTCTTC
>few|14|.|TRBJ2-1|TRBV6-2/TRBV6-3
CASSYRGTYNEQFF
TGTGCCAGCAGTTACCGCGGGACCTACAATGAGCAGTTCTTC
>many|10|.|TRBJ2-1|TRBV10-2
CASKGHEQFF
TGCGCCAGCAAAGGTCATGAGCAGTTCTTC
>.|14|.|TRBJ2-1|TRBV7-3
CASSASGPHNEQFF
TGTGCCAGCAGCGCGTCGGGTCCCCACAATGAGCAGTTCTTC
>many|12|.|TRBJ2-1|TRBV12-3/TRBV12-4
CASSTTRYEQFF
TGTGCCAGCAGCACTACTCGCTATGAGCAGTTCTTC
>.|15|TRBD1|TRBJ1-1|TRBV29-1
CSVVFSTGLNTEAFF
TGCAGCGTTGTATTTTCGACAGGGCTAAACACTGAAGCTTTCTTT
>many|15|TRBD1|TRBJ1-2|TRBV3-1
CASSQGARQGYGYTF
TGTGCCAGCAGCCAAGGGGCGCGACAGGGCTATGGCTACACCTTC